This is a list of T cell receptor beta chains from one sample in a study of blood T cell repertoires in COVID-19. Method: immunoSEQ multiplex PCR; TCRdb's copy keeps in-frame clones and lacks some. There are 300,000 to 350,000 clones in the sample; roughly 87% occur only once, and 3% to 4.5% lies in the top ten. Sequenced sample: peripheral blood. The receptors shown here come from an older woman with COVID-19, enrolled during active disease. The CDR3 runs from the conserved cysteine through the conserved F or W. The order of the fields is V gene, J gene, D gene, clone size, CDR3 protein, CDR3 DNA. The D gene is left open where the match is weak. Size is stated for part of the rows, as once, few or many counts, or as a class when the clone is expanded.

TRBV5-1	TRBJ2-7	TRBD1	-	CASSLLGQGASEQYF	TGCGCCAGCAGCTTACTTGGGCAGGGGGCGTCTGAGCAGTACTTC
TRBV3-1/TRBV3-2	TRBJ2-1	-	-	CASSQLGGYNEQFF	TGTGCCAGCAGCCAACTAGGAGGTTACAATGAGCAGTTCTTC
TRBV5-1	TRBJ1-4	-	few	CASSLGQQNEKLFF	TGCGCCAGCAGCTTGGGACAGCAAAATGAAAAACTGTTTTTT
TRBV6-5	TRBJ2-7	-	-	CASRLGPAGYEQYF	TGTGCCAGCAGGCTTGGACCTGCGGGCTACGAGCAGTACTTC
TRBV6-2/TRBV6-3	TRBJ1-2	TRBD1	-	CASSYSKGQGSGYTF	TGTGCCAGCAGTTACTCGAAAGGACAGGGATCGGGCTACACCTTC
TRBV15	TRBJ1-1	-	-	CATSRAGRNTEAFF	TGTGCCACCAGCAGAGCTGGTAGGAACACTGAAGCTTTCTTT
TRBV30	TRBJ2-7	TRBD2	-	CAWSLGGAYEQYF	TGTGCCTGGAGCCTTGGGGGGGCCTACGAGCAGTACTTC
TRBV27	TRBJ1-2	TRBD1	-	CASSPGTGGEYGYTF	TGTGCCAGCAGTCCAGGTACAGGGGGCGAGTATGGCTACACCTTC
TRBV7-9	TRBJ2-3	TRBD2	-	CASDLAGRYTQYF	TGTGCCAGCGACCTAGCGGGTCGGTATACGCAGTATTTT
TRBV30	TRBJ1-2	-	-	CAWSPPDRTNYGYTF	TGTGCCTGGAGTCCCCCCGACAGGACTAACTATGGCTACACCTTC
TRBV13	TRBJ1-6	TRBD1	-	CASSFTGVGSPLHF	TGTGCCAGCAGCTTCACAGGGGTTGGTTCACCCCTCCACTTT
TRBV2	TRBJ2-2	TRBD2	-	CASIPGLRTGELFF	TGTGCCAGCATTCCGGGACTACGTACCGGGGAGCTGTTTTTT
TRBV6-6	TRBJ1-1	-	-	CASSTRGGGHTEAFF	TGTGCCAGCAGTACCCGGGGTGGCGGGCACACTGAAGCTTTCTTT
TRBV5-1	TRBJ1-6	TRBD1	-	CASSLTSGTAGRSYNSPLHF	TGCGCCAGCAGCTTGACCTCCGGGACAGCTGGGCGCTCCTATAATTCACCCCTCCACTTT
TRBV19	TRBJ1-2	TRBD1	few	CASSIKAGGLGYTF	TGTGCCAGTAGTATTAAGGCAGGGGGCCTTGGCTACACCTTC
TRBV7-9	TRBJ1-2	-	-	CASSLVGAGYTF	TGTGCCAGCAGCTTAGTAGGGGCTGGCTACACCTTC
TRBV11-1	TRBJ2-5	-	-	CASSRRRDIQETQYF	TGTGCCAGCAGCCGAAGGAGGGATATCCAAGAGACCCAGTACTTC
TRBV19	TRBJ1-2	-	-	CASIDRTGNGYTF	TGTGCCAGTATAGACCGGACGGGGAATGGCTACACCTTC
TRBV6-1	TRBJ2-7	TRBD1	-	CASSEEPGQGIHYEQYF	TGTGCCAGCAGTGAAGAGCCGGGACAGGGGATTCACTACGAGCAGTACTTC
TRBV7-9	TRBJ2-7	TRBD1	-	CASSEGRDRTYEQYF	TGTGCCAGCAGCGAAGGCCGGGACAGAACCTACGAGCAGTACTTC
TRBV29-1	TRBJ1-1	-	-	CSVEGQVVGAFF	TGCAGCGTTGAAGGACAGGTAGTTGGGGCTTTCTTT
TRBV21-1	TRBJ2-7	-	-	CASSKTNGQGLYEQYF	TGTGCCAGCAGCAAAACGAACGGACAGGGACTCTACGAGCAGTACTTC
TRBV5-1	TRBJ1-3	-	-	CASSLLSSGNTIYF	TGCGCCAGCAGCCTTTTGAGCTCTGGAAACACCATATATTTT
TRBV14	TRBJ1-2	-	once	CASSQVEGVHGYTF	TGTGCCAGCAGCCAAGTCGAAGGGGTGCATGGCTACACCTTC
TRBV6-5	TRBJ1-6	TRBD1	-	CASSYSGQFYNSPLHF	TGTGCCAGCAGTTACTCGGGACAGTTCTATAATTCACCCCTCCACTTT
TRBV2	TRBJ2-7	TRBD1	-	CASGQGTLYEQYF	TGTGCCAGTGGACAGGGGACCCTCTACGAGCAGTACTTC
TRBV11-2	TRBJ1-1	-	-	CASSLVAGETEAFF	TGTGCCAGCAGCTTAGTGGCAGGGGAGACTGAAGCTTTCTTT
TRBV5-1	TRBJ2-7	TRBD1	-	CASSEGASTYEQYF	TGCGCCAGCAGCGAGGGGGCCAGTACCTACGAGCAGTACTTC
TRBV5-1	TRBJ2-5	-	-	CASSPGSMGLGQETQYF	TGCGCCAGCAGCCCCGGGTCTATGGGGCTGGGGCAAGAGACCCAGTACTTC
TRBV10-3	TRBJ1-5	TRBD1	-	CAISVGTGTNPQHF	TGTGCCATCAGTGTTGGGACAGGGACCAATCCCCAGCATTTT
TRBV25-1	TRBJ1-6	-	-	CASNGRLNSPLHF	TGTGCCAGCAACGGCAGGCTAAACTCACCCCTCCACTTT
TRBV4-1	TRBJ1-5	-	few	CASSQVVGGINQPQHF	TGCGCCAGCAGCCAAGTAGTGGGGGGGATCAATCAGCCCCAGCATTTT
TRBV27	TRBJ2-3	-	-	CASSPRTGTDTQYF	TGTGCCAGCAGTCCCCGGACAGGCACAGATACGCAGTATTTT
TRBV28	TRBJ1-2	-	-	CASSLLQSPIYGYTF	TGTGCCAGCAGTTTATTACAGTCCCCCATCTATGGCTACACCTTC
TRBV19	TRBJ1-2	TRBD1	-	CASSTRGLGGYTF	TGTGCCAGTAGCACCAGGGGGCTGGGGGGCTACACCTTC
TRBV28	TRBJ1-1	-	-	CASRSGDRGPATEAFF	TGTGCCAGCAGATCAGGAGATCGGGGTCCGGCCACTGAAGCTTTCTTT
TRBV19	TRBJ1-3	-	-	CASKSPGSSGNTIYF	TGTGCCAGTAAGTCCCCCGGGAGCTCTGGAAACACCATATATTTT
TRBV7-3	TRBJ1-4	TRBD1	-	CASSHRDSNEKLFF	TGTGCCAGCAGCCACCGGGACAGTAATGAAAAACTGTTTTTT
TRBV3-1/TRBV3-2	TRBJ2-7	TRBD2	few	CASSQTGTSGLEQYF	TGTGCCAGCAGCCAGACCGGGACTAGCGGGCTTGAGCAGTACTTC
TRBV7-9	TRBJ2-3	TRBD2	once	CASSLEPAGGYTQYF	TGTGCCAGCAGCTTAGAACCAGCGGGGGGATATACGCAGTATTTT
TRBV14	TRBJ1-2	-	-	CASSPGIVSAGYTF	TGTGCCAGCAGCCCAGGGATAGTATCGGCTGGCTACACCTTC
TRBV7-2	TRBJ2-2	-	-	CASSRSYTGELFF	TGTGCCAGCAGCCGTAGTTACACCGGGGAGCTGTTTTTT
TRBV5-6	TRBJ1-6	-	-	CASSLGVLGYNSPLHF	TGTGCCAGCAGCTTGGGGGTACTCGGGTACAATTCACCCCTCCACTTT
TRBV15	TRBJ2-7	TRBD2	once	CATSPGTAGGQSEQYF	TGTGCCACCAGCCCCGGGACAGCGGGGGGGCAAAGCGAGCAGTACTTC
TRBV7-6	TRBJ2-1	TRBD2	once	CASSLDVGGASYNEQFF	TGTGCCAGCAGCTTAGATGTCGGGGGGGCTAGCTACAATGAGCAGTTCTTC
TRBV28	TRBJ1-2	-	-	CASGRGGDHYGYTF	TGTGCCAGCGGACGAGGGGGAGATCACTATGGCTACACCTTC
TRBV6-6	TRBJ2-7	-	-	CASRARVSGEQYF	TGTGCCAGCAGGGCCCGGGTGTCGGGCGAGCAGTACTTC